This is a list of T cell receptor beta chains from one sample in a study of glioma-infiltrating T cells after dendritic cell vaccination. TCRdb keeps only in-frame clones here, not all; method: immunoSEQ multiplex PCR. The table has roughly 52,000 clones, 65% to 90% seen once; the top ten hold roughly 11%. Sequencing used blood, obtained before dendritic cell vaccination. Receptor source: a human donor with glioblastoma. Each CDR3 is given with its conserved first and last residue. A D gene is named only where the DNA matches it firmly. Part of the rows lack a size; the others show once, few, many or a class for expanded clones.

>.|.|TRBV30|TRBJ1-2
TGTGCCTGGAGTTCCAAAACATATGGCTACACCTTC
CAWSSKTYGYTF
>TRBD2|.|TRBV5-4|TRBJ2-7
TGTGCCAGCAGCTCCGGGACTAGCGGGAGGCCCAGACCCTACGAGCAGTACTTC
CASSSGTSGRPRPYEQYF
>TRBD2|.|TRBV19|TRBJ2-1
TGTGCCACCAGTACGGGACTAGCGGTTAGCTCCTACAATGAGCAGTTCTTC
CATSTGLAVSSYNEQFF
>TRBD1|few|TRBV19|TRBJ1-5
TGTGCCAGTAGGACAGGGGGTAGCAATCAGCCCCAGCATTTT
CASRTGGSNQPQHF
>.|.|TRBV29-1|TRBJ2-2
TGCAGCGTTGAAAGGGGCACCGGGGAGCTGTTTTTT
CSVERGTGELFF
>.|.|TRBV23-1|TRBJ2-2
TGCGCCAGCAGTCCACCCCAAGCGCCGGGACAAGCAACGAACACCGGGGAGCTGTTTTTT
CASSPPQAPGQATNTGELFF
>TRBD1|.|TRBV19|TRBJ2-4
TGTGCCAGTAGTATTCGACAGGGCCTAGCCAAAAACATTCAGTACTTC
CASSIRQGLAKNIQYF
>TRBD1|.|TRBV5-1|TRBJ2-3
TGCGCCACCACGGACAGGGTCACAGATACGCAGTATTTT
CATTDRVTDTQYF
>.|.|TRBV2|TRBJ2-7
TGTGGTAGTCGGGCTAGCAGTTACGAGCAGTACTTC
CGSRASSYEQYF
>TRBD2|.|TRBV19|TRBJ2-7
TGTGCCAGTAGTATTAGGTCCTTAGCGGGAGGGTTTTCCCCCTACGAGCAGTACTTC
CASSIRSLAGGFSPYEQYF
>.|.|TRBV12-5|TRBJ1-6
TGTGCTAGTGGTTTGGATAGGGACTCCCCCCTCCACTTT
CASGLDRDSPLHF
>TRBD1|.|TRBV6-5|TRBJ1-2
TGTGCCAGCAGTTACACAGGGGCTATAGATGGCTACACCTTC
CASSYTGAIDGYTF
>TRBD2|.|TRBV6-1|TRBJ2-3
TGTGCCAGCAGTGCAGAGCGGGGTGAGACAGATACGCAGTATTTT
CASSAERGETDTQYF
>.|.|TRBV2|TRBJ2-7
TGTGCCAGCAGTCGAGATAGCGCCTACGAGCAGTACTTC
CASSRDSAYEQYF
>.|once|TRBV7-3|TRBJ2-5
TGTGCCAGCAGCTTAAACCCGAGTAGGGGCGGCGAGACCCAGTACTTC
CASSLNPSRGGETQYF
>.|.|TRBV27|TRBJ2-1
TGTGCCAGCAGTCCCGCTTGGACAGAGGACTACAATGAGCAGTTCTTC
CASSPAWTEDYNEQFF
>TRBD1|.|TRBV18|TRBJ1-1
TGTGCCAGCTCACCACGACAGGGGATCTCTTTTAGTACTGAAGCTTTCTTT
CASSPRQGISFSTEAFF
>TRBD1|.|TRBV29-1|TRBJ1-2
TGCAGCACTCTACAGGGGCGCGGAGGCTACACCTTC
CSTLQGRGGYTF
>TRBD2|once|TRBV7-2|TRBJ2-3
TGTGCCAGCAGCTTAGATGGGACTAGCGGAGATACGCAGTATTTT
CASSLDGTSGDTQYF